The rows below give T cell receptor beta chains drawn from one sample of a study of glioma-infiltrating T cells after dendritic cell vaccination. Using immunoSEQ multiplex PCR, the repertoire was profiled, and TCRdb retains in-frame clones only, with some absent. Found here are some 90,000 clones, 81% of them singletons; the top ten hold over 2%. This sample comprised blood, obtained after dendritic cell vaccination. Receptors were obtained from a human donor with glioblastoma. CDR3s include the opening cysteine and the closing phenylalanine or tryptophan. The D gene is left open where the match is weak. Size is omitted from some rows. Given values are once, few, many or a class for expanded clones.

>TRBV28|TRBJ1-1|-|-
TGTGCCAGCAGTTTACTAGGGACACCGACTGAAGCTTTCTTT
CASSLLGTPTEAFF
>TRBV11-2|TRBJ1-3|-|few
TGTGCCAGCGGCCCGGGGGGCTCTGGAAACACCATATATTTT
CASGPGGSGNTIYF
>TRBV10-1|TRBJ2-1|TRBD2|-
TGCGCCAGCAGTGAGTCGAGACTAGCGGGGAGGAATGAGCAGTTCTTC
CASSESRLAGRNEQFF
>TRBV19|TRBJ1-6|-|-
TGTGCCAGTAGTATAAGGGGCCGAGATGATTCACCCCTCCACTTT
CASSIRGRDDSPLHF
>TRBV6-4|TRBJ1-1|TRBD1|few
TGTGCCAGCAGTGACACCTCCAGGGGGACTGAAGCTTTCTTT
CASSDTSRGTEAFF
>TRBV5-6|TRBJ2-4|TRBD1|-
TGTGCCAGCAGCTTGCCCGGGACAGGGAAAAACATTCAGTACTTC
CASSLPGTGKNIQYF
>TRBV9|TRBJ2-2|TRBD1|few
TGTGCCAGCAGCGTAGACGGACAGGGCCGCGGGGAGCTGTTTTTT
CASSVDGQGRGELFF
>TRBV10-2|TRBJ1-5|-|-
TGCGCCACCGAGACGGGGGATAGCAATCAGCCCCAGCATTTT
CATETGDSNQPQHF
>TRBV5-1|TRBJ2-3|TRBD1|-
TGCGCCAGCAGCTGGGGGGACAGGAGCACAGATACGCAGTATTTT
CASSWGDRSTDTQYF
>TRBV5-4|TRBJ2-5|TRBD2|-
TGTGCCAGCAACCCGGGGGGGTTGACGACCCAGTACTTC
CASNPGGLTTQYF
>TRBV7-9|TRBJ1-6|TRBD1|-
TGTGCCAGCAGCTCCTCCGGGACAGAAAATTCACCCCTCCACTTT
CASSSSGTENSPLHF
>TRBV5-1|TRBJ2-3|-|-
TGCGCCAGCAGCTTGGGGGTTAGCGGCACAGATACGCAGTATTTT
CASSLGVSGTDTQYF
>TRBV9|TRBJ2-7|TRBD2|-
TGTGCCAGCAGCCCTTCGACTAGCGGGGCCTACGAGCAGTACTTC
CASSPSTSGAYEQYF
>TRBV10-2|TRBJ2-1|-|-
TGCGCCAGCAGTGATAGCGGTCTCTCCTACAATGAGCAGTTCTTC
CASSDSGLSYNEQFF
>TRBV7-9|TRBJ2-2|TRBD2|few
TGTGCCAGCAGCTTACTAGCGGGGGGGATGAACACCGGGGAGCTGTTTTTT
CASSLLAGGMNTGELFF
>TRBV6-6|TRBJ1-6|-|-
TGTGCCAGCTGTGCTCGGGGGGATTCACCCCTCCACTTT
CASCARGDSPLHF
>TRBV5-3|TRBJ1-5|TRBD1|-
TGTGCCAGAAGCCGGAGGGACAGGGTAATCCAGCCCCAGCATTTT
CARSRRDRVIQPQHF
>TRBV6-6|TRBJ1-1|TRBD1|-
TGTGCCAGCAGTTACCCGAACAGGGGGCCAGCAGATGAAGCTTTCTTT
CASSYPNRGPADEAFF
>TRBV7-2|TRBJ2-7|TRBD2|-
TGTGCCAGCAGATCTAGCGGGGGGTCCTACGAGCAGTACTTC
CASRSSGGSYEQYF
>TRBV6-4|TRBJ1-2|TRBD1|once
TGTGCCAGCAGTAGTTGGAACAGGGGCGGCTACACCGGCTACACCTTC
CASSSWNRGGYTGYTF
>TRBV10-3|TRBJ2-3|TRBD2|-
TGTGCCATCAGAGTTGGAGCGGGAGTGATAGATACGCAGTATTTT
CAIRVGAGVIDTQYF
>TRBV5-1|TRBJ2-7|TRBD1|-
TGCGCCAGCAGCCCATGGACAGGCTCCTACGAGCAGTACTTC
CASSPWTGSYEQYF
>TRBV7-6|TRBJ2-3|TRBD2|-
TGTGCCAGCAGCCATGGGGGCAGCGGGGGGGCCGAGACAGATACGCAGTATTTT
CASSHGGSGGAETDTQYF
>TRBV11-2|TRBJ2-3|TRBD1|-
TGTGCCAGCAGCCTGACAGGGGGAGGCACAGATACGCAGTATTTT
CASSLTGGGTDTQYF
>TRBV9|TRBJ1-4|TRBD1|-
TGTGCCAGCAGCGTCAAGGCCGGGACAGGAGGAAAACTGTTTTTT
CASSVKAGTGGKLFF
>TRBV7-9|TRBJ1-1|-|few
TGTGCCAGCAGCTTCTCTGAAGCTTTCTTT
CASSFSEAFF
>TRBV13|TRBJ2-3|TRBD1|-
TGTGCCAGCAGCCTCTCTCCCGGGACAGGGTGGACAGATACGCAGTATTTT
CASSLSPGTGWTDTQYF
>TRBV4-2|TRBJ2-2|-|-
TGTGCCAGCAGCCAAGTTCTAGGAATCACCGGGGAGCTGTTTTTT
CASSQVLGITGELFF
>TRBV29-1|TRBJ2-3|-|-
TGCAGCGTTGGTTGGACAGCCTCTGGCACAGATACGCAGTATTTT
CSVGWTASGTDTQYF
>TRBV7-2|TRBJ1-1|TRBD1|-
TGTGCCAGCAGCTTACAGGGGACAGGGGGGCTCACTGAAGCTTTCTTT
CASSLQGTGGLTEAFF
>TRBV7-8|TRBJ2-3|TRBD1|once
TGTGCCAGCAGCTCGACAGGGCAGGCCAGCACAGATACGCAGTATTTT
CASSSTGQASTDTQYF
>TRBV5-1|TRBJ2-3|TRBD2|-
TGCGCCAGCAGCTTTTCGCTAGCGGGAGTGGCAGATACGCAGTATTTT
CASSFSLAGVADTQYF
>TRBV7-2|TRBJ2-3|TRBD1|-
TGTGCCAGCAGCTTAGTATCAGGGACAGAGCTCTCCACAGATACGCAGTATTTT
CASSLVSGTELSTDTQYF
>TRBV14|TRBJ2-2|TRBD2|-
TGTGCCAGCAGTCGATCAGCGGGGTCGAACACCGGGGAGCTGTTTTTT
CASSRSAGSNTGELFF
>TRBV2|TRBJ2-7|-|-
TGTGCCAGCAGTGAACTGCCTAGAGGAATCGAGCAGTACTTC
CASSELPRGIEQYF
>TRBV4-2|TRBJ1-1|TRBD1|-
TGTGCCAGCAGCCAAGATCAGCGGACAGGGGCGAACACTGAAGCTTTCTTT
CASSQDQRTGANTEAFF
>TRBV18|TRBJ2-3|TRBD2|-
TGTGCCAGCTCAGCCAGGACTAGCGGGGGAATCAGGGATACGCAGTATTTT
CASSARTSGGIRDTQYF
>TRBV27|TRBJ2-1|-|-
TGTGCCAGCAGTTTAGACAGGTCCTACAATGAGCAGTTCTTC
CASSLDRSYNEQFF
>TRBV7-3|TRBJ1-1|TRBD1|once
TGTGCCAGCAGCCCTTGGACAGGAGTGAACACTGAAGCTTTCTTT
CASSPWTGVNTEAFF
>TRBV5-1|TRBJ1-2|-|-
TGCGCCAGCAGCTGGAACAAGGAGATCTATGGCTACACCTTC
CASSWNKEIYGYTF
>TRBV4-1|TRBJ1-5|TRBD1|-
TGCGCCAGCAGCCAAACACAGGGGAGTAGCAATCAGCCCCAGCATTTT
CASSQTQGSSNQPQHF
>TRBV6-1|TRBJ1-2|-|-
TGTGCCAGCAGTGAAGCGCGAGAAAACGGCTACACCTTC
CASSEARENGYTF
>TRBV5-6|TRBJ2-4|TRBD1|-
TGTGCCAGCAGCCGACCCACAGGGGGGAAAAACATTCAGTACTTC
CASSRPTGGKNIQYF
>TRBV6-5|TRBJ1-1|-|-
TGTGCCAGCAGTTCCCCGCGGGGGGACACTGAAGCTTTCTTT
CASSSPRGDTEAFF
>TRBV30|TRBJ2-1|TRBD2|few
TGTGCCTGCCATGGGGAGGGCTCCTACAATGAGCAGTTCTTC
CACHGEGSYNEQFF
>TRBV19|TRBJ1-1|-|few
TGTGCCAGTAGTGATAGGGGGACCGGGACTGAAGCTTTCTTT
CASSDRGTGTEAFF
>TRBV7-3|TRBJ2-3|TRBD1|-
TGTGCCAGCAGCGAAAGGGACAGATCCACAGATACGCAGTATTTT
CASSERDRSTDTQYF
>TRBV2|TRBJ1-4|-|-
TGTGCCAGCAGGAGGGGAGGTAAAGATGAAAAACTGTTTTTT
CASRRGGKDEKLFF